The text below deals with one T cell receptor beta chain. Its target is unknown. The data were produced by immunoSEQ multiplex PCR, yet TCRdb's version contains in-frame clones alone and is incomplete. The sample has 150,000 to 200,000 clones; approximately 90% are singletons. CDR1 and CDR2 (germline): LNHDA, SQIVND (reference sequence). The V and J ends lost 7 bases and 4 bases respectively, with 11 bases between them. CDR3 length: 13 residues. This sample was included in a study of cytomegalovirus exposure and HLA in healthy donors. The study, taken as a whole, reports: Under in vitro conditions, a few CMV-associated chains were confirmed as specific for CMV antigens. The study listed some 160 cytomegalovirus-associated TCR beta chains.

The receptor comes from a woman in her thirties in good health and CMV-seronegative. Sequencing input: PBMCs. This sequence joins TRBV19 and TRBJ1-3, with a weak D call TRBD1 (5 bases). The CDR3 DNA is TGTGCCAGTACCTCGGAGGGGGGAAACACCATATATTTT. Its translation: CASTSEGGNTIYF.